These T cell receptor beta chains were read from a single sample in a study of blood T cell repertoires in COVID-19. Here immunoSEQ multiplex PCR was the method, and the copy in TCRdb shows in-frame clones only, minus some. The data show fewer than 300,000 clones, approximately 90% seen once. Source material: peripheral blood. The receptors stem from a woman between 25 and 40 years old with COVID-19, enrolled during active disease. The CDR3 runs from the conserved cysteine through the conserved F or W.

J: TRBJ2-2; V: TRBV7-8; CDR3: CASSPWTANTGELFF
J: TRBJ1-1; V: TRBV6-6; CDR3: CASRSEVSRGTEAFF
J: TRBJ1-5; V: TRBV5-1; CDR3: CASSLGQGTQPQHF
J: TRBJ1-2; V: TRBV10-3; CDR3: CAIRPDRVAYGYTF
J: TRBJ1-2; V: TRBV12-3/TRBV12-4; CDR3: CASTLLHRGGYTF
J: TRBJ2-2; V: TRBV7-2; CDR3: CASSPRTGNGELFF
J: TRBJ1-2; V: TRBV11-2; CDR3: CASSLGLGVLYGYTF
J: TRBJ1-5; V: TRBV7-9; CDR3: CASSRSGQGMNQPQHF
J: TRBJ2-7; V: TRBV7-6; CDR3: CASSLASNYEQYF
J: TRBJ1-2; V: TRBV30; CDR3: CAWKLPGAYGYTF
J: TRBJ2-1; V: TRBV7-9; CDR3: CASSLGLAGHNEQFF
J: TRBJ2-1; V: TRBV7-9; CDR3: CASSLIQRGSDEQFF
J: TRBJ1-1; V: TRBV4-2; CDR3: CASSQVVSGTEAFF
J: TRBJ1-6; V: TRBV6-6; CDR3: CASSPQSGSPLHF
J: TRBJ2-6; V: TRBV10-3; CDR3: CATGGGQGRSGANVLTF
J: TRBJ2-1; V: TRBV3-1/TRBV3-2; CDR3: CASSLSTSGPYNEQFF
J: TRBJ2-7; V: TRBV5-1; CDR3: CASSPGLAGPGEQYF
J: TRBJ2-1; V: TRBV7-9; CDR3: CASSLGASGSLDEQFF
J: TRBJ1-3; V: TRBV6-1; CDR3: CASSEHGQGASGNTIYF
J: TRBJ1-2; V: TRBV6-5; CDR3: CASTWTGTSTLGYTF
J: TRBJ1-2; V: TRBV5-1; CDR3: CASSLALQGAIAF
J: TRBJ1-4; V: TRBV27; CDR3: CASRFQQGGKLFF
J: TRBJ1-1; V: TRBV10-1; CDR3: CASSEGQVAFF
J: TRBJ2-7; V: TRBV27; CDR3: CASSSGVYEQYF
J: TRBJ1-1; V: TRBV10-3; CDR3: CAISITQGTEAFF
J: TRBJ1-3; V: TRBV6-6; CDR3: CASSPSGNTIYF
J: TRBJ1-2; V: TRBV6-5; CDR3: CASSFRSGTATF
J: TRBJ2-1; V: TRBV6-6; CDR3: CASSGTPENEQFF
J: TRBJ2-1; V: TRBV5-1; CDR3: CARSLAGGRTGDNEQFF